Included here is one T cell receptor (beta chain) sequence, with context. This entry belongs to a study of control samples from healthy donors and cancer patients. Some clones are missing from TCRdb's copy, which holds only in-frame ones; the method was immunoSEQ multiplex PCR. The table includes fewer than 100,000 clones, about four fifths detected once. Germline V gene lookup returns CDR1 MRHNA and CDR2 SNTAGT. Trimming shortened V by 5 bases and J by 2 bases, and 22 bases separated the two germline ends. This CDR3 contains 17 residues. The chain is built from TRBV6-4 and TRBJ2-7; TRBD2 might be the D (6 bases). The sequence was collected from a man aged 60 to 75 in good health. Sample: blood. The CDR3 loop is CASSPPLTGAETYEQYF. DNA of the CDR3: TGTGCCAGCAGTCCTCCCTTAACGGGAGCCGAAACCTACGAGCAGTACTTC.